These 21 T cell receptor beta chains were all obtained from the same sample, sequenced in a study of T-cell reconstitution after alpha-beta-depleted transplantation in children. For TCRbeta, the library was prepared with unique molecular identifiers. TCRdb re-analysed the PCR reads in MiXCR, keeping a single row per CDR3 protein. The sample has 90,000 to 95,000 distinct CDR3 sequences, 12% seen once. This sample comprised PBMCs from the stem cell graft donor, obtained from the stem cell graft. These receptor sequences come from a human donor who donated a stem cell graft to a child with inherited bone marrow failure.

This clonotype was counted many times. This chain joins TRBV5-1 and TRBJ1-5, with 7 bases identical to TRBD1. The CDR3 runs to 12 residues. In germline, CDR1 is SGHRS, CDR2 YFSETQ. The V segment lost 0 bases and the J segment 9 bases; nucleotides outside the gene matches: 0. The CDR3 is CASSLGTGPQHF. DNA for the CDR3: TGCGCCAGCAGCTTGGGGACAGGGCCCCAGCATTTT.

This clonotype was recorded at least ten times. The J gene is TRBJ2-3, the V gene TRBV28; D could derive from TRBD1 or TRBD2 (5 bases each). This CDR3 region has 14 residues. The V end lost 6 bases, the J end lost 6 bases, and 16 bases lay between the germline ends. Germline-derived CDR1 and CDR2 are MDHEN and SYDVKM. The CDR3: CASRRGGPSDTQYF. Written as DNA, the CDR3 is TGTGCCAGCAGGAGGGGCGGACCCAGTGATACGCAGTATTTT.

Here the CDR3 DNA reads TGCAGTGCTAGAAGCATTGGACTCTACAATGAGCAGTTCTTC. This translates into CSARSIGLYNEQFF. The genes are TRBV20-1 and TRBJ2-1; D is perhaps TRBD2 (5 bases). The CDR3 consists of 14 residues. V was cut by 2 bases and J by 3 bases, with 11 bases left in between. Germline V gene lookup returns CDR1 DFQATT and CDR2 SNEGSKA (reference sequence).

This clonotype was seen ten or more times. V is TRBV5-1 and J is TRBJ2-7; a weak D match, TRBD2 (5 bases). Trimming removed 0 bases from V and 6 bases from J, with 13 bases in between. The CDR3 contains 14 residues. Germline V gene data show CDR1 as SGHRS and CDR2 as YFSETQ. The CDR3 region is CASSLVAGPIEQYF. The CDR3 DNA follows: TGCGCCAGCAGCTTGGTGGCGGGCCCTATCGAGCAGTACTTC.

This clonotype was counted once. This chain links TRBV6-5 with TRBJ2-1; 9 nucleotides line up with TRBD1. Trimming at V came to 0 bases and at J to 9 bases, leaving 9 bases not matched to a gene. The germline CDR1 and CDR2 sequences are MNHEY and SVGAGI. This CDR3 contains 16 residues. The CDR3 coding sequence is TGTGCCAGCAGTTACTCGATTCGGACAGGGGCAAGTGAGCAGTTCTTC. Translated, it gives CASSYSIRTGASEQFF.

This clonotype was observed many times. The chain carries TRBV24-1 and TRBJ2-1, with a weak D call TRBD2 (7 bases). This CDR3 comprises 16 residues. Germline CDR1 KGHDR, CDR2 SFDVKD. With 3 bases removed from V and 5 bases from J, the gap between germline ends came to 16 bases. The CDR3 protein is CATSDPAGGRNNEQFF. The CDR3, as DNA: TGTGCCACCAGTGATCCTGCCGGGGGGCGAAACAATGAGCAGTTCTTC.

This clonotype came up many times. CDR3 bases: TGTGCCAGCAGCTTGGGTGGACAGAGGATCACCGGGGAGCTGTTTTTT. Amino acids: CASSLGGQRITGELFF. This chain joins TRBV5-4 and TRBJ2-2, with D possibly being TRBD1 (6 bases). V was pared by 0 bases and J by 4 bases, with 13 bases between. Germline loops: CDR1 SGHNT, CDR2 YYREEE (reference sequence). This CDR3 has 16 amino acids. Looking up the rest from reference TRBV5-4 and TRBJ2-2 gives the full variable domain: ETGVTQSPTHLIKTRGQQVTLRCSSQSGHNTVSWYQQALGQGPQFIFQYYREEENGRGNFPPRFSGLQFPNYSSELNVNALELDDSALYLCASSLGGQRITGELFFGEGSRLTVL.

At least ten counts were recorded for this clonotype. The chain links TRBV7-2 to TRBJ2-7; tentatively, D is TRBD2 (5 bases). V was trimmed by 6 bases and J by 2 bases, leaving 11 bases between them. CDR3 length equals 13 residues. CDR1 is SGHTA, CDR2 FQGNSA, per germline. The CDR3 nucleotides are TGTGCCAGCAGACTAGTCCCGGCCTACGAGCAGTACTTC. The encoded protein is CASRLVPAYEQYF.

This clonotype was found many times. The V call is TRBV5-1, the J call TRBJ2-5; D might be TRBD1 (6 bases). The V end was cut by 7 bases, the J end by 5 bases, with 21 bases between. The CDR3 runs 15 residues. Germline-derived CDR1 and CDR2 are SGHRS and YFSETQ. In DNA form, the CDR3 reads TGCGCCAGCGGACTGACCCCAGGGGTCGGGGAGACCCAGTACTTC. Translated, it gives CASGLTPGVGETQYF.

This clonotype was counted many times. V gene TRBV27 combines with J gene TRBJ2-2; unclear D gene. The CDR3 totals 13 residues. V was trimmed by 5 bases and J by 3 bases, leaving 7 bases between them. The germline V gene has CDR1 MNHEY and CDR2 SMNVEV (reference sequence). The CDR3 spells CASSPTHTGELFF. As DNA, the CDR3 is TGTGCCAGCAGTCCTACGCACACCGGGGAGCTGTTTTTT.

This clonotype was counted many times. The chain is built from TRBV5-1 and TRBJ1-4; tentatively, D is TRBD1 (5 bases). Trimming took off 0 bases at V and 5 bases at J, with 11 bases between the two ends. Germline values: CDR1 SGHRS, CDR2 YFSETQ. This CDR3 is 15 amino acids long. The CDR3 region is CASSLEGRPNEKLFF. The CDR3 nucleotides read TGCGCCAGCAGCTTGGAGGGGCGGCCAAATGAAAAACTGTTTTTT.

V usage is TRBV5-4 and J usage is TRBJ2-3, with 9 bases fitting TRBD2. The CDR3 consists of 15 residues. CDR1 and CDR2 (germline): SGHNT, YYREEE (reference sequence). Trimming removed 3 bases from V and 5 bases from J; junction bases left unmatched: 7. The DNA of the CDR3 is TGTGCCAGCAGCTCCGGGGGTAGCGGGGGAGATACGCAGTATTTT. Amino acid sequence: CASSSGGSGGDTQYF.

There are many counts of this clonotype. The chain carries TRBV27 and TRBJ1-1; D possibly corresponds to TRBD1 (5 bases). Germline V gene sequence: CDR1 MNHEY, CDR2 SMNVEV (reference sequence). The CDR3 runs 16 residues. The ends were cut back, 4 bases at V and 4 bases at J, with 19 bases in the middle. CDR3 loop: CASSSNPQGWGTEAFF. The CDR3 coding sequence is TGTGCCAGCAGTTCCAACCCCCAGGGTTGGGGCACTGAAGCTTTCTTT.

This clonotype was recorded at least ten times. The V gene is TRBV7-2, the J gene TRBJ2-7; D possibly matches TRBD1 or TRBD2 (5 bases each). Germline CDR1 SGHTA, CDR2 FQGNSA. This CDR3 spans 16 amino acids. The V end was cut by 2 bases, the J end by 3 bases, with 17 bases between. CDR3 residues: CASSLQGVSTNYEQYF. For the CDR3, the DNA is TGTGCCAGCAGCTTACAGGGAGTCTCAACGAACTACGAGCAGTACTTC.

The table lists this clonotype with a few counts. Being one base from a much bigger clone, this may be a read error. V is TRBV5-1 and J is TRBJ2-2, with TRBD2 matching over 8 bases. Germline loops: CDR1 SGHRS, CDR2 YFSETQ. The CDR3 is made up of 16 amino acids. The chain's CDR3 is CASSSTGGGSTGDLFF. The DNA of the CDR3 is TGCGCCAGCAGCTCTACAGGCGGGGGGTCGACCGGGGACCTGTTTTTT.

In its sample, this clonotype was seen many times. The chain employs TRBV20-1 and TRBJ2-7, with 10 nucleotides matching TRBD1. Germline assignment: CDR1 DFQATT and CDR2 SNEGSKA (reference sequence). This CDR3 comprises 13 residues. With 3 bases clipped from V and 5 bases from J, the junction kept 4 bases outside the gene matches. CDR3 sequence: CSARGTGDHEQYF. CDR3 nucleotides: TGCAGTGCTAGGGGGACAGGGGATCACGAGCAGTACTTC.

This clonotype was counted at least ten times. V and J are TRBV30 and TRBJ1-2; D not certain. CDR1 is GTSNPN, CDR2 SVGIG, per germline (reference sequence). This CDR3 has 13 residues. V lost 0 bases, J lost 0 bases, and 5 bases lay in between. The CDR3 loop reads CAWSVEANYGYTF. In DNA form, the CDR3 reads TGTGCCTGGAGTGTAGAAGCTAACTATGGCTACACCTTC.

In this sample, this clonotype turned up many times. The chain joins TRBV5-1 to TRBJ2-1, with 8 bases that match TRBD1. Trimming at V came to 4 bases and at J to 7 bases, leaving 7 bases not matched to a gene. This CDR3 spans 14 amino acids. The germline CDR1 and CDR2 sequences are SGHRS and YFSETQ. The CDR3 sequence is CASSTGTGGNEQFF. As DNA, the CDR3 is TGCGCCAGCAGCACTGGGACAGGAGGGAATGAGCAGTTCTTC.

This clonotype was seen ten or more times. Germline is not matched at one junction end, which may reflect a read error. The rearrangement uses TRBV24-1 and TRBJ1-2; no firm D call. The CDR3 contains 12 residues. CDR1 and CDR2 from the germline V gene are KGHDR and SFDVKD. CDR3 nucleotides: TGTGCCGCCTTCCAGGATAAAAATGGTTACACCTTC. As protein: CAAFQDKNGYTF.

The chain uses TRBV5-1 and TRBJ1-1; D is unclear. The CDR3 runs 14 residues. Deletions cut 3 bases from V and 0 bases from J, with 9 bases between. Germline V gene sequence: CDR1 SGHRS, CDR2 YFSETQ. The CDR3 bases are TGCGCCAGCAGCTGGATACGGGTGAACACTGAAGCTTTCTTT. Its translation: CASSWIRVNTEAFF.

This clonotype was observed a handful of times. The J gene is TRBJ2-3, the V gene TRBV20-1, with 14 bases that match TRBD2. The CDR3 extends over 14 amino acids. Germline V CDR1 and CDR2: DFQATT, SNEGSKA (reference sequence). J gave up 6 bases and V 6 bases, and 5 bases lay outside the gene matches. In DNA, the CDR3 is TGCAGTGCGCCGGGACTAGCGGGAGTCGATACGCAGTATTTT. Translating gives CSAPGLAGVDTQYF.